The TCR beta chain under discussion was sequenced for a study of control samples from healthy donors and cancer patients. Here immunoSEQ multiplex PCR was the method, and the copy in TCRdb shows in-frame clones only, minus some. In the table there are over 85,000 clones, roughly nine tenths of which are singletons. This clone was seen a few times. V was pared by 2 bases and J by 5 bases, with 7 bases of the junction left unmatched. Germline CDR1 reads LGHNA; CDR2 reads YNFKEQ. The CDR3 consists of 16 residues. The sequence was collected from a woman aged 50 to 60 with colorectal cancer. This rearrangement joins TRBV4-2 to TRBJ1-5, with 9 bases fitting TRBD1. Sequencing was done on a sample of PBMCs. CDR3 amino acids: CASSQSDRGSDQPQHF. The CDR3 DNA is TGTGCCAGCAGCCAAAGTGACAGGGGGTCTGATCAGCCCCAGCATTTT.